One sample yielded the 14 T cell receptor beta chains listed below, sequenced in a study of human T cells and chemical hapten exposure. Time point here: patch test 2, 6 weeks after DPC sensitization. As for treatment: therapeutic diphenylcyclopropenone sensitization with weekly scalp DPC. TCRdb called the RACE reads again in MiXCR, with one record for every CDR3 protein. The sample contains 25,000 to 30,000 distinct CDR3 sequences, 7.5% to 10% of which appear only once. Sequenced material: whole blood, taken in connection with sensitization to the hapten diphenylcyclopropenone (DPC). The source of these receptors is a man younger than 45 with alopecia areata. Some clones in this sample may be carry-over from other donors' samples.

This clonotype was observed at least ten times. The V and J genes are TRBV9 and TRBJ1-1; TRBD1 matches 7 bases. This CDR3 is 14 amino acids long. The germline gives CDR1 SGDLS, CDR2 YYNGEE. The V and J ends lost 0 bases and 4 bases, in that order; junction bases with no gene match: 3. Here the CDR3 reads CASSVGKGATEAFF. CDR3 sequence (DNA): TGTGCCAGCAGCGTAGGCAAGGGGGCCACTGAAGCTTTCTTT.

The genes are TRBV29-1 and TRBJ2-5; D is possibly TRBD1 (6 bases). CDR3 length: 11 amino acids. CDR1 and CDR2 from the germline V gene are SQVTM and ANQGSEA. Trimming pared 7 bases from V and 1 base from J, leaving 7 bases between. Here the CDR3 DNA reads TGCAGCGAGGGGGTCCAAGAGACCCAGTACTTC. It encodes CSEGVQETQYF.

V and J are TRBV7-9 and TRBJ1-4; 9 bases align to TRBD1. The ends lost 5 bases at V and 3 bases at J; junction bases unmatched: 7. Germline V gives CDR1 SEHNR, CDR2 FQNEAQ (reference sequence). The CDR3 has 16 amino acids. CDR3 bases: TGTGCCAGCAGCCGGGACAGGGTCGTTGCTAATGAAAAACTGTTTTTT. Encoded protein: CASSRDRVVANEKLFF.

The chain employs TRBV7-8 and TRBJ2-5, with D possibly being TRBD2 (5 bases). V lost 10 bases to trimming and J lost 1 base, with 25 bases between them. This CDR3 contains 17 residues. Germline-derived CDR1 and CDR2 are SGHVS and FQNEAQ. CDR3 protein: CAIILEGSETRQETQYF. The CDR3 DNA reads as TGTGCCATCATATTAGAAGGTAGCGAGACTCGCCAAGAGACCCAGTACTTC.

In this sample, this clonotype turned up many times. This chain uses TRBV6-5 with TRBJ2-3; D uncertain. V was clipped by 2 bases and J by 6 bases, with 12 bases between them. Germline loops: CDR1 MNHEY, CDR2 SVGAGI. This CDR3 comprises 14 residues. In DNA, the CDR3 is TGTGCCAGCAGTTACGGCGGATCCGACGATACGCAGTATTTT. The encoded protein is CASSYGGSDDTQYF.

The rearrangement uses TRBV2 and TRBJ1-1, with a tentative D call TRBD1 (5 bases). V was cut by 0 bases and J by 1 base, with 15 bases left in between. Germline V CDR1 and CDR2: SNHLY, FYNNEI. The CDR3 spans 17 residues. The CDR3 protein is CASSEAPIRDKNTEAFF. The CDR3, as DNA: TGTGCCAGCAGTGAAGCCCCGATCAGGGATAAGAACACTGAAGCTTTCTTT.

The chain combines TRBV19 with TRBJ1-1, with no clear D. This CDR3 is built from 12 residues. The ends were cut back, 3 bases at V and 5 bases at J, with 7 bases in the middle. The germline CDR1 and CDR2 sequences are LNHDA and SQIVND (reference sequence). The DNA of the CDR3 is TGTGCCAGTAGTATGTGGGGAACTGAAGCTTTCTTT. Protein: CASSMWGTEAFF.

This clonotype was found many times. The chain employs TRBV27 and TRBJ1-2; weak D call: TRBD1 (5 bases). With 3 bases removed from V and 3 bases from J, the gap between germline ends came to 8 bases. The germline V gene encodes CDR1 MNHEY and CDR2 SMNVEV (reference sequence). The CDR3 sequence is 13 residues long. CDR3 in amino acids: CASSFKGHYGYTF. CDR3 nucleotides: TGTGCCAGCAGTTTTAAGGGGCACTATGGCTACACCTTC.

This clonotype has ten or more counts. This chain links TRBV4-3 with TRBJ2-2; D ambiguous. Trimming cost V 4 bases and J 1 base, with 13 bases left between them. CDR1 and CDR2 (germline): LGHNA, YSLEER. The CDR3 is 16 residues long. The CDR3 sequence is CASSPDPDWNTGELFF. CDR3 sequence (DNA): TGCGCCAGCAGCCCCGATCCCGACTGGAACACCGGGGAGCTGTTTTTT.

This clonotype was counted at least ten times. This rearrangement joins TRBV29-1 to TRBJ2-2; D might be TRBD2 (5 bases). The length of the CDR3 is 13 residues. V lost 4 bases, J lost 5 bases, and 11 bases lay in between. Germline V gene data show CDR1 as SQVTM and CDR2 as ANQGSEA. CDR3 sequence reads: CSVVRGLTGELFF. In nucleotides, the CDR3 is TGCAGCGTTGTTCGGGGTCTAACCGGGGAGCTGTTTTTT.

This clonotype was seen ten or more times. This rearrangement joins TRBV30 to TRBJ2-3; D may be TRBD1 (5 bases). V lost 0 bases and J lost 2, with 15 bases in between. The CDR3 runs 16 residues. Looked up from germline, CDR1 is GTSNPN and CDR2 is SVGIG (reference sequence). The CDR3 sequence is CAWSVPVRAFTDTQYF. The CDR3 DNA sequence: TGTGCCTGGAGTGTTCCGGTCAGGGCATTCACAGATACGCAGTATTTT.

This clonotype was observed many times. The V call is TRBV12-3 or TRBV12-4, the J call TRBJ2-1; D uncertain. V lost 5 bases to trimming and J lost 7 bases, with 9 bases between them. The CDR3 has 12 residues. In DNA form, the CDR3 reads TGTGCCAGCAGTCAGACACGAAATGAGCAGTTCTTC. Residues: CASSQTRNEQFF.

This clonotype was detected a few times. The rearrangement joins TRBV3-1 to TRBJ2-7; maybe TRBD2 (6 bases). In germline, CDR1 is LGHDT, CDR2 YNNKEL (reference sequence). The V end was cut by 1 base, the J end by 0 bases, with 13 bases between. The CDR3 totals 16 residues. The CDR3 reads CASSQVPSDSSYEQYF. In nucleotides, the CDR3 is TGTGCCAGCAGCCAAGTTCCTAGCGACAGCTCCTACGAGCAGTACTTC.

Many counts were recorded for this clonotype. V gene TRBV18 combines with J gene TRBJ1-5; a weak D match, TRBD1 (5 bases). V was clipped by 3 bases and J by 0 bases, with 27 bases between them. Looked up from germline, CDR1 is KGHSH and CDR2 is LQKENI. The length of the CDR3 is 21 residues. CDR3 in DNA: TGTGCCAGCTCACCCAGTTCCCCAATGGGGACCACTCTATATAGCAATCAGCCCCAGCATTTT. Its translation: CASSPSSPMGTTLYSNQPQHF. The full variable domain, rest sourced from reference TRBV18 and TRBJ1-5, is NAGVMQNPRHLVRRRGQEARLRCSPMKGHSHVYWYRQLPEEGLKFMVYLQKENIIDESGMPKERFSAEFPKEGPSILRIQQVVRGDSAAYFCASSPSSPMGTTLYSNQPQHFGDGTRLSIL.